Below are 30 T cell receptor beta chains sequenced from a single sample in a study of CD8 T cells in Susac syndrome. When the RNA was reverse transcribed, random hexamers were used with an input of roughly 0.5 to 1 ug. TCRdb re-called the immunoSEQ multiplex PCR reads with MiXCR, one entry per CDR3 protein. The table includes 100,000 to 150,000 distinct CDR3 sequences, 75% to 90% detected once. The specimen was CD8+ T cells from PBMCs. The receptor set was obtained from a human donor with multiple sclerosis.

The J gene is TRBJ1-4, the V gene TRBV28; maybe TRBD1 (6 bases). The germline V gene has CDR1 MDHEN and CDR2 SYDVKM. V was trimmed by 4 bases and J by 10 bases, leaving 13 bases between them. The CDR3 spans 13 residues. The CDR3 here is CASSSTGMAKLFF. The DNA for the CDR3 is TGTGCCAGCAGTTCTACAGGGATGGCAAAACTGTTTTTT.

A single count supports this clonotype. This sequence joins TRBV29-1 and TRBJ1-2, with TRBD1 as a possible D gene (5 bases). The CDR3 length is 18 residues. CDR1 and CDR2 (germline): SQVTM, ANQGSEA. Trimming cost V 0 bases and J 4 bases, with 24 bases left between them. This CDR3 reads CSVEDPGAGYHQGYGYTF. As DNA, the CDR3 is TGCAGCGTTGAAGACCCGGGCGCAGGTTACCATCAGGGCTATGGCTACACCTTC.

J is TRBJ2-3 and V is TRBV29-1; D call uncertain. Germline-derived CDR1 and CDR2 are SQVTM and ANQGSEA. The CDR3 loop spans 12 amino acids. V was clipped by 7 bases and J by 4 bases, with 12 bases between them. DNA of the CDR3: TGCAGCGCAGCCACCGGCGCAGATACGCAGTATTTT. Translated: CSAATGADTQYF.

The chain is built from TRBV7-8 and TRBJ2-1, with D perhaps matching TRBD1 or TRBD2 (6 bases each). Trimming removed 5 bases from V and 5 bases from J, with 25 bases in between. Per germline, CDR1 SGHVS and CDR2 FQNEAQ. The length of the CDR3 is 18 residues. The CDR3 nucleotides read TGTGCCAGCAGCCCTCACCGTCCGGGACTTAGGGACAACAATGAGCAGTTCTTC. Translating gives CASSPHRPGLRDNNEQFF.

The V call is TRBV4-2, the J call TRBJ1-3; 7 nucleotides match TRBD1. Germline loops: CDR1 LGHNA, CDR2 YNFKEQ. Trimming took 2 bases from V and 1 from J; bases not matched to a gene: 5. The CDR3 has 16 residues. CDR3 sequence: CASSQTTGDSGNTIYF. CDR3 DNA: TGTGCCAGCAGCCAAACCACAGGGGATTCTGGAAACACCATATATTTT.

In this sample, this clonotype turned up a few times. This chain links TRBV6-1 with TRBJ2-2; no clear D gene. The germline gives CDR1 MNHNS, CDR2 SASEGT. The CDR3 runs to 14 residues. V lost 8 bases and J 6 bases, leaving 16 bases between the germline ends. This CDR3 reads CASSAGYGSGELFF. For the CDR3, the DNA is TGTGCCAGCTCAGCCGGGTACGGGTCCGGGGAGCTGTTTTTT.

V and J are TRBV7-8 and TRBJ2-5; 8 nucleotides agree with TRBD2. After removal of 5 bases from V and 3 bases from J, the junction contained 11 bases not matched to a gene. The CDR3 contains 16 residues. Germline V gives CDR1 SGHVS, CDR2 FQNEAQ. The CDR3 protein is CASSLSSGGLKETQYF. The CDR3, as DNA: TGTGCCAGCAGCCTGTCGAGCGGGGGTTTAAAAGAGACCCAGTACTTC.

J is TRBJ1-2 and V is TRBV11-3; D gene uncertain. V shed 6 bases and J shed 4 bases, with 12 bases lying between them. This CDR3 is 13 amino acids long. Germline values: CDR1 SGHNT, CDR2 YENEEA. CDR3 DNA sequence: TGTGCCAGCAGTCAGATGGGTCGCTATGGCTACACCTTC. It codes for CASSQMGRYGYTF.

The rearrangement uses TRBV19 and TRBJ1-1; D not resolved. The germline V and J ends were trimmed by 8 bases and 4 bases, with 14 bases remaining between them. In germline, CDR1 is LNHDA, CDR2 SQIVND (reference sequence). The CDR3 is made up of 13 amino acids. DNA of the CDR3: TGTGCCAGTGGCCCCTCGTTGGGCACTGAAGCTTTCTTT. This gives the protein CASGPSLGTEAFF.

This clonotype was seen only a few times. The chain is built from TRBV24-1 and TRBJ2-2; 10 nucleotides agree with TRBD1. The V segment lost 5 bases and the J segment 5 bases; nucleotides outside the gene matches: 4. CDR3 size: 15 residues. CDR1 and CDR2 (germline): KGHDR, SFDVKD. CDR3 in DNA: TGTGCCACCAGTGGCGACAGGGGGCAAACCGGGGAGCTGTTTTTT. It specifies CATSGDRGQTGELFF.

CDR3 amino acids: CASSDRTSGDTEQFF. The CDR3 region has the DNA TGTGCCAGCAGCGACCGGACTAGCGGGGACACTGAGCAGTTCTTC. This sequence joins TRBV5-4 and TRBJ2-1; 12 bases agree with TRBD2. CDR1 is SGHNT and CDR2 is YYREEE in the germline V gene (reference sequence). J was trimmed by 9 bases and V by 4 bases; bases with no gene match: 8. The CDR3 is 15 amino acids.

The chain combines TRBV5-1 with TRBJ2-7, with D possibly matching TRBD2 (5 bases). CDR1 SGHRS and CDR2 YFSETQ come from the germline V gene. With 7 bases removed from V and 6 bases from J, the gap between germline ends came to 20 bases. The CDR3 length is 14 residues. The CDR3 DNA follows: TGCGCCAGCCGAGAGGAGGCAAGCGTCGGCGAGCAGTACTTC. Its protein product is CASREEASVGEQYF.

This clonotype was counted only a few times. The rearrangement links TRBV4-2 to TRBJ2-7; TRBD1 is a possible D gene (5 bases). CDR3 length: 15 residues. Trimming took off 0 bases at V and 5 bases at J, with 14 bases between the two ends. Germline V CDR1 and CDR2: LGHNA, YNFKEQ. In nucleotides, the CDR3 is TGTGCCAGCAGCCAAGATCAGGACATAAGCGACGAGCAGTACTTC. It encodes CASSQDQDISDEQYF.

With respect to this clonotype: At one end the junction does not follow the germline gene, possibly because of a read error. The chain uses TRBV25-1 and TRBJ2-6; 8 bases agree with TRBD2. This CDR3 is built from 21 residues. The V gene's germline CDR1 is MGHDK and CDR2 SYGVNS. The CDR3 sequence is CASREGGRGSGTHSGANVLTF. CDR3 DNA sequence: TGTGCCAGCCGTGAGGGGGGGCGGGGTAGCGGGACTCACTCTGGGGCCAACGTCCTGACTTTC.

The J gene is TRBJ1-5, the V gene TRBV6-1, with D perhaps matching TRBD1 (5 bases). This CDR3 contains 16 residues. Per the germline V gene, CDR1 is MNHNS and CDR2 is SASEGT. Trimming removed 7 bases from V and 7 bases from J, with 23 bases in between. CDR3 sequence (DNA): TGTGCCAGCACCTTGTCTGTGGACATTAGTATGCAGCCCCAGCATTTT. It codes for CASTLSVDISMQPQHF.

There are a few counts of this clonotype. The rearrangement uses TRBV11-2 and TRBJ2-2; D possibly uses TRBD1 or TRBD2 (5 bases each). The CDR3 contains 17 residues. Germline CDR1 reads SGHAT; CDR2 reads FQNNGV. Trimming removed 3 bases at V and 0 bases at J, with 14 bases between. The CDR3 DNA sequence: TGTGCCAGCAGCTTTCCAAGGGACGGAGCGAACACCGGGGAGCTGTTTTTT. Translation: CASSFPRDGANTGELFF. Filled out from reference TRBV11-2 and TRBJ2-2, the complete variable domain reads EAGVAQSPRYKIIEKRQSVAFWCNPISGHATLYWYQQILGQGPKLLIQFQNNGVVDDSQLPKDRFSAERLKGVDSTLKIQPAKLEDSAVYLCASSFPRDGANTGELFFGEGSRLTVL.

The chain recombines TRBV19 with TRBJ2-2; D not resolved. The V and J ends lost 4 bases and 7 bases respectively, with 7 bases between them. From germline, CDR1 is LNHDA and CDR2 SQIVND (reference sequence). The CDR3 loop spans 12 amino acids. CDR3: CASSTGVGELFF. The CDR3 coding sequence is TGTGCCAGTAGTACTGGGGTCGGGGAGCTGTTTTTT.

This clonotype has a handful of counts. The chain employs TRBV19 and TRBJ1-5; D remains ambiguous. Germline V CDR1 and CDR2: LNHDA, SQIVND (reference sequence). V was trimmed by 5 bases and J by 5 bases, leaving 10 bases between them. The CDR3 contains 13 residues. The CDR3 bases are TGTGCCAGTAGTCTCCAAATACATCAGCCCCAGCATTTT. The encoded protein is CASSLQIHQPQHF.

This chain uses TRBV29-1 with TRBJ1-2, with D possibly matching TRBD1 (5 bases). Trimming stripped 4 bases from V and 4 bases from J, with 7 bases between. The CDR3 is made up of 11 amino acids. Germline CDR1 reads SQVTM; CDR2 reads ANQGSEA. The CDR3 DNA reads as TGCAGCGTTGCAGGGAGCTATGGCTACACCTTC. It specifies CSVAGSYGYTF.

The chain is built from TRBV12-3 or TRBV12-4 and TRBJ2-2; tentatively, D is TRBD1 (5 bases). The CDR3 length is 15 residues. Trimming took off 3 bases at V and 4 bases at J, with 12 bases between the two ends. The CDR3 sequence is CASSLLPQGTGELFF. The CDR3 DNA reads TGTGCCAGCAGTTTGCTCCCGCAGGGCACCGGGGAGCTGTTTTTT.

The chain uses TRBV14 and TRBJ2-7, with 7 bases fitting TRBD1. Trimming took 5 bases from V and 0 from J; bases not matched to a gene: 7. The CDR3 has 15 amino acids. Germline loops: CDR1 SGHDN, CDR2 FVKESK. CDR3 amino acids: CASSFRTGYSYEQYF. The CDR3 coding sequence is TGTGCCAGCAGCTTTCGGACAGGCTACTCCTACGAGCAGTACTTC.

This clonotype has more than one count but fewer than ten. The chain couples TRBV6-5 to TRBJ2-1, with TRBD1 as a possible D gene (5 bases). Germline V gives CDR1 MNHEY, CDR2 SVGAGI. This CDR3 spans 15 amino acids. Trimming removed 4 bases at V and 7 bases at J, with 17 bases between. The CDR3 sequence: CASSSDRIPGNEQFF. The DNA of the CDR3 is TGTGCCAGCAGTTCTGACAGAATTCCTGGGAATGAGCAGTTCTTC.

This clonotype has only a few counts. The chain uses TRBV6-1 and TRBJ1-2; no reliable D call. The CDR3 totals 14 residues. Trimming took off 6 bases at V and 3 bases at J, with 14 bases between the two ends. CDR1 is MNHNS and CDR2 is SASEGT in the germline V gene. CDR3 in DNA: TGTGCCAGCAGCCAACAGTTGGTAGACTATGGCTACACCTTC. Its translation is CASSQQLVDYGYTF.

This clonotype was counted once. The chain couples TRBV7-2 to TRBJ2-1; 12 positions agree with TRBD2. There are 15 residues in the CDR3. Trimming removed 1 base from V and 8 bases from J; junction bases left unmatched: 3. Germline CDR1 reads SGHTA; CDR2 reads FQGNSA. The CDR3 region has the DNA TGTGCCAGCAGCTTAGTCGCTAGCGGGGGGGATGAGCAGTTCTTC. Translated: CASSLVASGGDEQFF.

This chain uses TRBV27 with TRBJ2-1, with TRBD1 matching over 10 bases. V gave up 8 bases and J gave up 10 bases; unmatched junction bases: 5. Looked up from germline, CDR1 is MNHEY and CDR2 is SMNVEV (reference sequence). The CDR3 is 12 residues long. CDR3 in DNA: TGTGCCAGCCGACAGGGGGCAACAGAGCAGTTCTTC. Its protein is CASRQGATEQFF.

CDR3 sequence (DNA): TGTGCCAGCAGCTACCCATATAGGGCGGGGTACGAGCAGTACGTC. Translated, it gives CASSYPYRAGYEQYV. The chain uses TRBV5-8 and TRBJ2-7; weak D call: TRBD2 (6 bases). This CDR3 is built from 15 residues. Germline CDR1 and CDR2: SGHTS and YDEGEE. Trimming took off 3 bases at V and 4 bases at J, with 17 bases between the two ends.

V usage is TRBV5-1 and J usage is TRBJ2-4; 7 nucleotides agree with TRBD1. The CDR3 spans 15 residues. Germline loops: CDR1 SGHRS, CDR2 YFSETQ. The trim removed 8 bases at V and 2 bases at J, leaving 10 bases unmatched. In DNA form, the CDR3 reads TGCGCCAGGAGACAGGGTAGAGGTCCCAAAAACATTCAGTACTTC. This encodes CARRQGRGPKNIQYF.

There are a few counts of this clonotype. The chain employs TRBV7-2 and TRBJ1-2; 10 nucleotides agree with TRBD1. Trimming removed 4 bases from V and 6 bases from J; junction bases left unmatched: 2. The CDR3 spans 13 residues. The germline V gene has CDR1 SGHTA and CDR2 FQGNSA. CDR3 coding DNA: TGTGCCAGCAGCTATGGGACAGGGGATGGCTACACCTTC. Translated: CASSYGTGDGYTF.

In nucleotides, the CDR3 is TGTGCCAGCAGCAATCAGGCCAGGGCACAGTTCTTC. Its protein is CASSNQARAQFF. V usage is TRBV21-1 and J usage is TRBJ2-1; TRBD1 is taken as the D call from the table, unchecked against the DNA. TRBV21-1 corresponds to a pseudogene. The CDR3 is made up of 12 amino acids.

This clonotype was observed a few times. This chain joins TRBV6-1 and TRBJ2-7; 9 bases are a match to TRBD2. The CDR3 contains 15 residues. V shed 4 bases, J shed 5 bases, and the junction held 9 bases outside the gene matches. Germline V gene data show CDR1 as MNHNS and CDR2 as SASEGT. The CDR3 sequence is CASSGLAGIGDEQYV. In DNA, the CDR3 is TGTGCCAGCAGTGGCCTAGCGGGAATTGGCGACGAGCAGTACGTC.